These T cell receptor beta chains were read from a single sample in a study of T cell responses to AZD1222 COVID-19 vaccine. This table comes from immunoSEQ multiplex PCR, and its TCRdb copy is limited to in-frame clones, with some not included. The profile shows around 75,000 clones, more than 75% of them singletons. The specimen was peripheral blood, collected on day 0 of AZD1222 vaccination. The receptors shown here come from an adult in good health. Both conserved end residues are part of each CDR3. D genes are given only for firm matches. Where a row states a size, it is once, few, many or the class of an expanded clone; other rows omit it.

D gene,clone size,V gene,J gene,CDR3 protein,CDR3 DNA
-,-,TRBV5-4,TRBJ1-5,CASSLPDQPQHF,TGTGCCAGCAGCTTACCAGATCAGCCCCAGCATTTT
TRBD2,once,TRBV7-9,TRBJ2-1,CASSLPGLGYNEQFF,TGTGCCAGCAGCTTGCCGGGACTAGGCTACAATGAGCAGTTCTTC
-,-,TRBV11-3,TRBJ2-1,CASSPGGVGSYNEQFF,TGTGCCAGCAGCCCCGGCGGGGTAGGCTCCTACAATGAGCAGTTCTTC
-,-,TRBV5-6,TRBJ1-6,CASSLAPERNSPLHF,TGTGCCAGCAGCTTGGCCCCAGAAAGAAATTCACCCCTCCACTTT
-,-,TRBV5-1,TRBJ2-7,CASSSGPGAYEQYF,TGCGCCAGCAGCTCGGGCCCGGGGGCTTACGAGCAGTACTTC
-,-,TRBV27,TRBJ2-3,CASSLFATTFGDTQYF,TGTGCCAGCAGTTTATTCGCGACGACCTTCGGAGATACGCAGTATTTT
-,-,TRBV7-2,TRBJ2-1,CASSLGGGFNEQFF,TGTGCCAGCAGCTTAGGAGGCGGATTCAATGAGCAGTTCTTC
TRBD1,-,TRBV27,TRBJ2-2,CASSFGQGAFRAGELFF,TGTGCCAGCAGTTTCGGGCAGGGGGCGTTCAGGGCCGGGGAGCTGTTTTTT
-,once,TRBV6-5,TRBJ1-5,CASGPRDYSNQPQHF,TGTGCCAGCGGGCCCAGGGATTATAGCAATCAGCCCCAGCATTTT
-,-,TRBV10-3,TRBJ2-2,CAISEEAGNTGELFF,TGTGCCATCAGTGAGGAGGCTGGTAACACCGGGGAGCTGTTTTTT
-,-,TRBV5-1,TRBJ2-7,CASSLGGYEQYF,TGCGCCAGCAGCTTGGGGGGTTACGAGCAGTACTTC
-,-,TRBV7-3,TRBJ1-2,CASSLTPGGGYTF,TGTGCCAGCAGCTTAACGCCCGGGGGCGGCTACACCTTC
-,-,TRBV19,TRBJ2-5,CASSGGWQETQYF,TGTGCCAGTAGTGGAGGGTGGCAAGAGACCCAGTACTTC
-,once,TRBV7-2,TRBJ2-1,CASSSFNNEQFF,TGTGCCAGCAGCTCCTTCAACAATGAGCAGTTCTTC